The rows below give T cell receptor beta chains drawn from one sample of a study of CD8+ T cells in alopecia areata. Using immunoSEQ multiplex PCR, the repertoire was profiled, and TCRdb retains in-frame clones only, with some absent. The sample contains about 210,000 clones, approximately 40% of which appear only once. The sequenced sample was CD4+ T cells sorted from blood, obtained at roughly week 36, from a patient treated with tofacitinib. The receptor source for this set is a human donor with alopecia areata. Both conserved end residues are part of each CDR3.

v_call: TRBV5-1; j_call: TRBJ2-7; cdr3_aa: CASSLGQANTYEQYF
v_call: TRBV13; j_call: TRBJ2-6; cdr3_aa: CASSLASGTGANVLTF
v_call: TRBV29-1; j_call: TRBJ2-2; cdr3_aa: CSVPGNTGELFF
v_call: TRBV20-1; j_call: TRBJ2-5; cdr3_aa: CSATHQETQYF
v_call: TRBV18; j_call: TRBJ2-6; cdr3_aa: CASSPTIQAPGANVLTF
v_call: TRBV18; j_call: TRBJ2-7; cdr3_aa: CASSLHSGTYEQYF
v_call: TRBV11-2; j_call: TRBJ2-7; cdr3_aa: CASRADRNTYEQYF
v_call: TRBV7-2; j_call: TRBJ2-5; cdr3_aa: CASSLLGETQYF
v_call: TRBV6-5; j_call: TRBJ2-6; cdr3_aa: CASSYSSGANVLTF
v_call: TRBV19; j_call: TRBJ2-5; cdr3_aa: CASSRETQYF
v_call: TRBV29-1; j_call: TRBJ1-1; cdr3_aa: CSVEQGTEAFF
v_call: TRBV5-1; j_call: TRBJ1-2; cdr3_aa: CASSLGQPNYGYTF
v_call: TRBV7-3; j_call: TRBJ2-3; cdr3_aa: CASSQGAGVGTDTQYF
v_call: TRBV6-5; j_call: TRBJ1-1; cdr3_aa: CASKSVNTEAFF
v_call: TRBV5-1; j_call: TRBJ2-2; cdr3_aa: CASSLTGDTGELFF
v_call: TRBV6-5; j_call: TRBJ1-2; cdr3_aa: CASSSGYGYGYTF